Below, one T cell receptor (beta chain) is given with its context. This receptor's antigen is unknown. The input lacks base qualities; no much larger clone sits a single base away. This sample is drawn from a study of T cell repertoires in cytomegalovirus infection (dated by TCRdb to between 2018 and 2021). Turning to the overall study: Peptide stimulations targeted recently identified HLA-C-restricted CMV epitopes, whose presentation resists viral immunomodulation, together with well-studied HLA-B-restricted epitopes. Donor HLA type was relevant to the analysis, as public TCR beta signatures indicated carriage of CMV infection together with the matching HLA type. What the research found in general, with its limitations: The ex vivo response was dominated by HLA-C-restricted CMV-specific TCR beta clonotypes, which also provided the single most frequent clonotype in two of eight donors. Carriers of CMV infection plus the relevant HLA type were discriminated by the cumulative frequency of public TCR beta family members in the study cohort and in an independent roughly 320-donor cohort.

The sample was run on an Illumina HiSeq 1500. TCRdb redid the processing of the public reads, applying fastp at Q25 and MiXCR, and retained in-frame beta chains. Rows with one shared CDR3 protein collapse into an entry with the most common genes and DNA. This sample gives 300,000 to 400,000 distinct CDR3 sequences in total; 25% to 35% of them show up just once. The top ten clones comprise approximately 20% of the sample. Read against the paper, the sample's treatment or condition label means: in vitro stimulation with specific CMV peptide epitopes to enrich CMV-specific T cells. From V the trimming removes 1 base and from J it removes 8 bases, while the gene matches leave 6 bases of the junction unaccounted for. There are 16 amino acids in the CDR3, from cysteine to phenylalanine inclusive. Kept here is only the CDR3 DNA, which spans 48 bases and is read in frame from base 1. The germline V gene gives CDR1 as SGHTA and CDR2 as FQGTGA.

The chain joins TRBV7-3 to TRBJ2-1, and TRBD2 matches 12 of the central bases. Here the sequenced sample was cultured PBMCs, taken from culture after CMV antigen stimulation. This TCR was sampled from a human donor in good health (CMV status not recorded). Some clones in this sample may be carry-over from other donors' samples. The CDR3 has the sequence CASSLKPLAGGDEQFF. The nucleotide sequence is given as TGTGCCAGCAGCTTAAAACCCCTAGCGGGGGGGGATGAGCAGTTCTTC.